A single sample gave rise to the 30 T cell receptor beta chains below, sequenced in a study of identical twins. One entry per CDR3 protein results from TCRdb running MiXCR on the 5' RACE reads. The sample gives about 280,000 distinct CDR3 sequences, approximately 8.5% of which show up once; 2% to 2.5% is in the top ten. The sample also formed part of further work on yellow fever vaccine responses in identical twins.

The sample comprised memory (CD45RO+) T cells sorted from blood. The origin of the receptors is a woman between 18 and 30 years old in good health.

This clonotype was counted at least ten times. The rearrangement joins TRBV29-1 to TRBJ2-5, with TRBD1 as a possible D gene (5 bases). Trimming shortened V by 2 bases and J by 4 bases, and 8 bases separated the two germline ends. Germline CDR1 and CDR2: SQVTM and ANQGSEA. The length of the CDR3 is 12 residues. This CDR3 reads CSVEQGRETQYF. The CDR3 DNA reads as TGCAGCGTTGAACAGGGTCGAGAGACCCAGTACTTC.

V and J are TRBV28 and TRBJ2-1, with D perhaps assigned TRBD1 or TRBD2 (5 bases each). Trimming shortened V by 5 bases and J by 11 bases, and 31 bases separated the two germline ends. CDR3 size: 18 residues. CDR1 is MDHEN, CDR2 SYDVKM, per germline. As DNA, the CDR3 is TGTGCCAGCAGTCCCTCCCCCGACTATCGGCGAGGTATGGGACAGCAGTTCTTC. Translated, it gives CASSPSPDYRRGMGQQFF.

A few counts support this clonotype. The chain joins TRBV18 to TRBJ2-2; D remains ambiguous. CDR1 and CDR2 from the germline V gene are KGHSH and LQKENI. The length of the CDR3 is 15 residues. V lost 3 bases and J 7 bases, leaving 15 bases between the germline ends. This CDR3 is CASSPRTTGGGELFF. The CDR3 region has the DNA TGTGCCAGCTCACCTCGGACGACCGGCGGCGGGGAGCTGTTTTTT.

This clonotype appeared many times. The chain is built from TRBV11-2 and TRBJ2-1; 8 nucleotides align to TRBD1. J lost 3 bases, V lost 5 bases, and 6 bases had no gene match. The CDR3 totals 15 residues. Germline V gene data show CDR1 as SGHAT and CDR2 as FQNNGV. The CDR3: CASSPVRGHYNEQFF. CDR3 nucleotides: TGTGCCAGCAGCCCGGTCAGGGGGCACTACAATGAGCAGTTCTTC.

This clonotype was seen many times. This chain connects TRBV6-1 to TRBJ2-3; perhaps TRBD1 as D (5 bases). Deletions cut 6 bases from V and 2 bases from J, with 9 bases between. CDR1 is MNHNS, CDR2 SASEGT, per germline. The CDR3 contains 13 residues. The CDR3 bases are TGTGCCAGCAGGGACACGACCACAGATACGCAGTATTTT. Amino acid sequence: CASRDTTTDTQYF.

This clonotype has more than one count but fewer than ten. The chain recombines TRBV4-1 with TRBJ1-1; D gene uncertain. Trimming pared 2 bases from V and 2 bases from J, leaving 12 bases between. This CDR3 spans 15 amino acids. Germline V lookup: CDR1 MGHRA, CDR2 YSYEKL. This chain's CDR3 is CASSQSFLLNTEAFF. The CDR3 DNA is TGCGCCAGCAGCCAATCGTTTCTGCTTAACACTGAAGCTTTCTTT.

This clonotype turned up a few times. The rearrangement uses TRBV28 and TRBJ2-1, with no clear D. This CDR3 region has 13 residues. Germline assignment: CDR1 MDHEN and CDR2 SYDVKM. The V end lost 2 bases, the J end lost 8 bases, and 10 bases lay between the germline ends. The CDR3 is CASSLLGVYEQFF. CDR3 bases: TGTGCCAGCAGTTTACTTGGCGTCTATGAGCAGTTCTTC. Looking up the rest from reference TRBV28 and TRBJ2-1 gives the full variable domain: DVKVTQSSRYLVKRTGEKVFLECVQDMDHENMFWYRQDPGLGLRLIYFSYDVKMKEKGDIPEGYSVSREKKERFSLILESASTNQTSMYLCASSLLGVYEQFFGPGTRLTVL.

This clonotype was counted ten times or more. The rearrangement links TRBV15 to TRBJ1-2, with TRBD1 matching 7 bases. V lost 1 base to trimming and J lost 7 bases; unmatched junction nucleotides: 12. This CDR3 is built from 16 residues. CDR1 and CDR2 from the germline V gene are LNHNV and YYDKDF (reference sequence). CDR3 residues: CATSRAGGGRESGYTF. The CDR3 DNA follows: TGTGCCACCAGCAGAGCAGGGGGTGGGCGTGAAAGTGGCTACACCTTC.

This clonotype was detected only a few times. V gene TRBV24-1 combines with J gene TRBJ2-1; maybe TRBD2 (5 bases). The germline V gene encodes CDR1 KGHDR and CDR2 SFDVKD. Trimming stripped 4 bases from V and 4 bases from J, with 10 bases between. There are 14 residues in the CDR3. The CDR3 region has the DNA TGTGCCACCAGTGACCCTGAGCGGTACAATGAGCAGTTCTTC. Translation: CATSDPERYNEQFF.

This clonotype was observed at least ten times. This chain joins TRBV20-1 and TRBJ1-5, with 9 positions matching TRBD1. Germline V gene lookup returns CDR1 DFQATT and CDR2 SNEGSKA (reference sequence). Trimming removed 2 bases from V and 2 bases from J; junction bases left unmatched: 4. The CDR3 extends over 15 amino acids. CDR3 residues: CSARPTGGGNQPQHF. The CDR3 DNA is TGCAGTGCTAGACCGACAGGGGGAGGCAATCAGCCCCAGCATTTT.

This clonotype has ten or more counts. The rearrangement joins TRBV25-1 to TRBJ1-2; D is perhaps TRBD1 (5 bases). This CDR3 is 13 amino acids long. The V gene lost 6 bases and the J gene lost 5 bases, with 13 bases spanning the gap. The germline V gene encodes CDR1 MGHDK and CDR2 SYGVNS. This CDR3 is CASSPGPSYGYTF. As DNA, the CDR3 is TGTGCCAGCAGCCCGGGGCCCTCGTATGGCTACACCTTC.

This chain links TRBV6-2 or TRBV6-3 with TRBJ2-7; 11 nucleotides align to TRBD1. The J segment lost 3 bases and the V segment lost 6 bases, leaving 7 bases of the junction unmatched. CDR3 length equals 15 residues. Germline V lookup: CDR1 MNHEY, CDR2 SVGEGT. CDR3 region: CASRQTGTGGYEQYF. As DNA, the CDR3 is TGTGCCAGCAGGCAAACCGGGACAGGGGGCTACGAGCAGTACTTC.

This clonotype turned up a few times. This chain connects TRBV28 to TRBJ1-2, with 12 bases identical to TRBD1. V was pared by 6 bases and J by 2 bases, with 13 bases of the junction left unmatched. CDR3 length: 18 residues. Germline V CDR1 and CDR2: MDHEN, SYDVKM. The CDR3 sequence is CASRLDGTGGPFNYGYTF. CDR3 sequence (DNA): TGTGCCAGCAGGCTCGATGGGACAGGGGGCCCCTTCAACTATGGCTACACCTTC.

This clonotype was observed many times. The chain employs TRBV5-1 and TRBJ2-5; D may be TRBD1 (6 bases). V lost 4 bases to trimming and J lost 2 bases, with 15 bases between them. Germline assignment: CDR1 SGHRS and CDR2 YFSETQ. The CDR3 contains 15 residues. The CDR3: CASSPYLTGQETQYF. The CDR3 DNA sequence: TGCGCCAGCAGCCCCTACCTGACAGGACAAGAGACCCAGTACTTC.

The gene calls are TRBV19 and TRBJ2-2; D possibly matches TRBD1 or TRBD2 (5 bases each). The CDR3 has 19 residues. V was clipped by 5 bases and J by 2 bases, with 24 bases between them. Germline-derived CDR1 and CDR2 are LNHDA and SQIVND (reference sequence). The CDR3 loop is CASSDSWESALTNTGELFF. The CDR3 region has the DNA TGTGCCAGTAGTGACAGTTGGGAGTCTGCGTTGACAAACACCGGGGAGCTGTTTTTT.

V usage is TRBV6-5 and J usage is TRBJ1-2; 10 bases line up with TRBD1. This CDR3 contains 15 residues. Germline CDR1 reads MNHEY; CDR2 reads SVGAGI. The V gene end was trimmed by 4 bases and the J gene end by 4 bases; junction bases not matched to a gene: 6. CDR3 nucleotides: TGTGCCAGCAGTTCCACCGGGACAGGGGTCTATGGCTACACCTTC. As protein: CASSSTGTGVYGYTF.

The CDR3, as DNA: TGTGCCAGCAGCTTAAGGTCGGAGGGGGGACTAGCGGGAGTGTCTTCTAATACGCAGTATTTT. Its protein product is CASSLRSEGGLAGVSSNTQYF. The chain employs TRBV7-3 and TRBJ2-3; 14 bases match TRBD2. The trim removed 1 base at V and 7 bases at J, leaving 19 bases unmatched. From germline, CDR1 is SGHTA and CDR2 FQGTGA. This CDR3 contains 21 residues.

In this sample, this clonotype turned up many times. The CDR3 bases are TGCGCCAGCAGTGAGGAAGGGGCCAACGTCCTGACTTTC. Protein: CASSEEGANVLTF. The chain uses TRBV10-1 and TRBJ2-6; no clear D. Germline V lookup: CDR1 WNHNN, CDR2 SYGVQD (reference sequence). V dropped 2 bases and J dropped 4 bases, with 3 bases sitting between them. CDR3 length: 13 amino acids.

The chain employs TRBV7-3 and TRBJ2-1; 9 nucleotides match TRBD2. The germline CDR1 and CDR2 sequences are SGHTA and FQGTGA. J lost 3 bases, V lost 1 base, and 7 bases had no gene match. The CDR3 is made up of 17 amino acids. CDR3 DNA: TGTGCCAGCAGCTTAAGGCAGCGGGAGGTACGCTACAATGAGCAGTTCTTC. This codes for CASSLRQREVRYNEQFF. Together with reference TRBV7-3 and TRBJ2-1, the CDR3 gives the full variable domain: GAGVSQTPSNKVTEKGKYVELRCDPISGHTALYWYRQSLGQGPEFLIYFQGTGAADDSGLPNDRFFAVRPEGSVSTLKIQRTERGDSAVYLCASSLRQREVRYNEQFFGPGTRLTVL.

This clonotype was detected ten times or more. This sequence joins TRBV7-9 and TRBJ2-3; possible D gene TRBD2, 7 bases. Between the trimmed V and J ends, which lost 5 bases and 4 bases, there was a span of 19 bases. The CDR3 extends over 16 amino acids. Germline values: CDR1 SEHNR, CDR2 FQNEAQ (reference sequence). The CDR3 spells CASSHSTGGRADTQYF. The CDR3, as DNA: TGTGCCAGCAGCCATTCGACGGGGGGCCGGGCAGATACGCAGTATTTT.

This clonotype was seen at least ten times. The chain carries TRBV6-5 and TRBJ1-2; no firm D call. The V gene's germline CDR1 is MNHEY and CDR2 SVGAGI. The CDR3 spans 12 residues. V was shortened by 6 bases and J by 1 base, with 6 bases between the two germline ends. CDR3 nucleotide sequence: TGTGCCAGCAGGGGGAATAACTATGGCTACACCTTC. This encodes CASRGNNYGYTF.

V and J are TRBV6-5 and TRBJ1-6, with a tentative D call TRBD1 (5 bases). V was trimmed by 0 bases and J by 8 bases, leaving 11 bases between them. CDR3 length equals 15 residues. CDR1 and CDR2 from the germline V gene are MNHEY and SVGAGI. The CDR3 region is CASSYSGGKDSPLHF. CDR3 nucleotides: TGTGCCAGCAGTTACTCTGGGGGGAAGGATTCACCCCTCCACTTT.

The table lists this clonotype with many counts. The CDR3 DNA sequence: TGTGCCAGCAGTCCCGGGACAGAGTCTAATCAGCCCCAGCATTTT. Translation: CASSPGTESNQPQHF. This chain joins TRBV12-3 or TRBV12-4 and TRBJ1-5; 7 bases map to TRBD1. V was pared by 5 bases and J by 4 bases, with 8 bases of the junction left unmatched. The CDR3 has 15 residues.

This clonotype was recorded many times. The chain uses TRBV20-1 and TRBJ2-4; D unclear. Germline V gene lookup returns CDR1 DFQATT and CDR2 SNEGSKA (reference sequence). The CDR3 spans 13 residues. Trimming pared 7 bases from V and 0 bases from J, leaving 10 bases between. In nucleotides, the CDR3 is TGCAGTGTGAGAAATCTAGCCAAAAACATTCAGTACTTC. Its translation: CSVRNLAKNIQYF.

This clonotype appeared many times. The V call is TRBV6-2 or TRBV6-3, the J call TRBJ2-6; D gene ambiguous. The CDR3 length is 14 residues. CDR1 MNHEY and CDR2 SVGEGT come from the germline V gene. Trimming pared 11 bases from V and 0 bases from J, leaving 11 bases between. The CDR3 DNA reads as TGTGCCTCCTCGGATGCCTCTGGGGCCAACGTCCTGACTTTC. This sequence encodes CASSDASGANVLTF.

J is TRBJ2-7 and V is TRBV5-1; 16 bases line up with TRBD2. Germline loops: CDR1 SGHRS, CDR2 YFSETQ. CDR3 length: 18 residues. Trimming cost V 5 bases and J 0 bases; bases outside gene matches: 8. CDR3 sequence (DNA): TGCGCCAGCAGACCCCCGGGACTAGCGGGAGGGGGCTCCTACGAGCAGTACTTC. Its protein product is CASRPPGLAGGGSYEQYF.

There are a few counts of this clonotype. V and J are TRBV7-2 and TRBJ2-2; no clear D. The CDR3 sequence is 15 residues long. The germline V gene has CDR1 SGHTA and CDR2 FQGNSA. The V end lost 5 bases, the J end lost 2 bases, and 12 bases lay between the germline ends. The CDR3 DNA reads as TGTGCCAGCAGCCCCTGGGTCTCAAACACCGGGGAGCTGTTTTTT. Its translation is CASSPWVSNTGELFF.

The chain recombines TRBV7-8 with TRBJ2-7, with D possibly TRBD2 on 5 matching bases. Germline V lookup: CDR1 SGHVS, CDR2 FQNEAQ. The CDR3 totals 13 residues. V was cut by 3 bases and J by 1 base, with 7 bases left in between. The CDR3, as DNA: TGTGCCAGCAGCTTTCAGCGGTCCTACGAGCAGTACTTC. Amino acid sequence: CASSFQRSYEQYF.

The rearrangement joins TRBV6-5 to TRBJ2-7; TRBD1 matches 12 bases. With 2 bases clipped from V and 6 bases from J, the junction kept 2 bases outside the gene matches. Germline lookup yields CDR1 MNHEY and CDR2 SVGAGI. The CDR3 sequence is 14 residues long. CDR3 loop: CASSYGTGGGEQYF. The CDR3 DNA is TGTGCCAGCAGTTACGGGACAGGGGGCGGCGAGCAGTACTTC.

This clonotype turned up a few times. The J gene is TRBJ2-4, the V gene TRBV27; D tentatively reads TRBD1 or TRBD2 (6 bases each). Trimming removed 3 bases from V and 4 bases from J, with 16 bases in between. The CDR3 runs 16 residues. The germline gives CDR1 MNHEY, CDR2 SMNVEV (reference sequence). CDR3 loop: CASSFMSTGTKNIQYF. In nucleotides, the CDR3 is TGTGCCAGCAGTTTCATGAGCACAGGGACTAAAAACATTCAGTACTTC.